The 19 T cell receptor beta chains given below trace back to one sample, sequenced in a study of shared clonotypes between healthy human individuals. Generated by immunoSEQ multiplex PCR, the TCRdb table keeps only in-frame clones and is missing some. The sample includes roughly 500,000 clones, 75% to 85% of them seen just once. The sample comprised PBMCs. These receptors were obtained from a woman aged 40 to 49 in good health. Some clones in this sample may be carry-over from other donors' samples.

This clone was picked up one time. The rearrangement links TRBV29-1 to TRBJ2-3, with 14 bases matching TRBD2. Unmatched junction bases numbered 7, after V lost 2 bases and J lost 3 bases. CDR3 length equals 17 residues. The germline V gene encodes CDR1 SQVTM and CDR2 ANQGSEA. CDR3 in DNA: TGCAGCGTTGAAAACCCGGGACTAGCGGGAGAGACAGATACGCAGTATTTT. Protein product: CSVENPGLAGETDTQYF.

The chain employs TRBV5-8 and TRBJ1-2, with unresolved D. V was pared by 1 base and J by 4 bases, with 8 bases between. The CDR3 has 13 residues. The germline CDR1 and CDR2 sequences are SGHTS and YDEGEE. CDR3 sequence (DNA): TGTGCCAGCAGCTTGAGGGCAGGCTATGGCTACACCTTC. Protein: CASSLRAGYGYTF.

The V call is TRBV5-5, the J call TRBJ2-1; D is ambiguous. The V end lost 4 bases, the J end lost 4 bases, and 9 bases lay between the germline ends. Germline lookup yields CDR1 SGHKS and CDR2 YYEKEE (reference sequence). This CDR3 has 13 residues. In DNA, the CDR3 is TGTGCCAGCAGCACCTACACGTACAATGAGCAGTTCTTC. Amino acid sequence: CASSTYTYNEQFF.

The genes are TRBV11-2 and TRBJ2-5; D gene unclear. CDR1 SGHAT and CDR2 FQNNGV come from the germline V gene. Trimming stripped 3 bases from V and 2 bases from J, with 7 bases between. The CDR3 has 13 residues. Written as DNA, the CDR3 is TGTGCCAGCAGCTTGTCGACGCAAGAGACCCAGTACTTC. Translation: CASSLSTQETQYF.

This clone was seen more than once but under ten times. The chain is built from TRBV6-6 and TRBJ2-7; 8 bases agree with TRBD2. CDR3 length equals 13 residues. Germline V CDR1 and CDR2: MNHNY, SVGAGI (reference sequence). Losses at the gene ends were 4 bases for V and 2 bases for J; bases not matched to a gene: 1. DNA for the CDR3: TGTGCCAGCAGTTTAGCGGGGACCTACGAGCAGTACTTC. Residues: CASSLAGTYEQYF.

The DNA for the CDR3 is TGTGCCAGCAGTGAACCAGGGCGGGGGAACACTGAAGCTTTCTTT. Protein: CASSEPGRGNTEAFF. The chain couples TRBV6-1 to TRBJ1-1; TRBD1 might be the D (5 bases). V lost 2 bases, J lost 1 base, and 11 bases lay in between. The CDR3 is 15 residues long. Germline assignment: CDR1 MNHNS and CDR2 SASEGT.

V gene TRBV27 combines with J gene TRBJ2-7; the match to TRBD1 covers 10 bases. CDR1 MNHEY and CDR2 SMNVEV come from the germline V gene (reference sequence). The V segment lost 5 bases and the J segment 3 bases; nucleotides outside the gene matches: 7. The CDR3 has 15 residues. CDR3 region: CASSASTGGHYEQYF. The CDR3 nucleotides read TGTGCCAGCAGTGCGTCGACAGGGGGCCACTACGAGCAGTACTTC.

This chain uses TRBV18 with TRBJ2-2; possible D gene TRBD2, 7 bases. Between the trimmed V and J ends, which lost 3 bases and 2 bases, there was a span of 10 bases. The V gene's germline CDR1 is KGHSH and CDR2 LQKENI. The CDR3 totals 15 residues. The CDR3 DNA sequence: TGTGCCAGCTCACCGGGAGGGGGAAACACCGGGGAGCTGTTTTTT. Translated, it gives CASSPGGGNTGELFF.

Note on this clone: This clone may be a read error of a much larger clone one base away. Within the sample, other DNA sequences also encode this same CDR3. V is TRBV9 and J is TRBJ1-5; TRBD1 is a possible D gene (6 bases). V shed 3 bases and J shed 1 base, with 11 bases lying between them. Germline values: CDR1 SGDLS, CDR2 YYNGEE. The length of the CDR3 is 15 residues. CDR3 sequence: CASSAGQGSNQPQHF. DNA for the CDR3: TGTGCCAGCAGCGCGGGACAAGGGAGCAATCAGCCCCAGCATTTT. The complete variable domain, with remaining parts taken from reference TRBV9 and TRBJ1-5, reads DSGVTQTPKHLITATGQRVTLRCSPRSGDLSVYWYQQSLDQGLQFLIQYYNGEERAKGNILERFSAQQFPDLHSELNLSSLELGDSALYFCASSAGQGSNQPQHFGDGTRLSIL.

This CDR3 reads CASSRSSLQETQYF. The DNA of the CDR3 is TGTGCCAGCAGCAGATCTAGCTTACAAGAGACCCAGTACTTC. This chain links TRBV7-2 with TRBJ2-5, with D possibly TRBD2 on 5 matching bases. Trimming shortened V by 5 bases and J by 2 bases, and 12 bases separated the two germline ends. The CDR3 is 14 residues long. Per germline, CDR1 SGHTA and CDR2 FQGNSA.

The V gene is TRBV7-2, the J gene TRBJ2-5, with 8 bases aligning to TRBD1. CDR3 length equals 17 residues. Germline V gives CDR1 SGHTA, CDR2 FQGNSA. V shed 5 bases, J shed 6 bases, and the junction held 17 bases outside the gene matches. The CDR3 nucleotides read TGTGCCAGCAGCCCAAGGTCCCGGGACAGGTTTTTAAAGACCCAGTACTTC. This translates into CASSPRSRDRFLKTQYF.

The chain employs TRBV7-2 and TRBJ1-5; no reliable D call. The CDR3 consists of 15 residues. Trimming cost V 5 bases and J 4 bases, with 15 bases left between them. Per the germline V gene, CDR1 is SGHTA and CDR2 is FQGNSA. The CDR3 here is CASSPVSGSNQPQHF. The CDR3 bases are TGTGCCAGCAGCCCTGTTAGTGGGTCAAATCAGCCCCAGCATTTT.

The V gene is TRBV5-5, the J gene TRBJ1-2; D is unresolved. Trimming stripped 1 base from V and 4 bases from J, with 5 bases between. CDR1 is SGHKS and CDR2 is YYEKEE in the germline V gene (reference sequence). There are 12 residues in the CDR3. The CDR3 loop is CASSLLGYGYTF. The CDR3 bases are TGTGCCAGCAGCTTGTTGGGCTATGGCTACACCTTC.

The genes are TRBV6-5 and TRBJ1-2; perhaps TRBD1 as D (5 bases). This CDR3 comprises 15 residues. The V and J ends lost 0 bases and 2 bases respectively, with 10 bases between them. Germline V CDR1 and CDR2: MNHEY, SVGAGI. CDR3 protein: CASSYSGGLNYGYTF. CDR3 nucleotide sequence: TGTGCCAGCAGTTACTCGGGGGGACTAAACTATGGCTACACCTTC.

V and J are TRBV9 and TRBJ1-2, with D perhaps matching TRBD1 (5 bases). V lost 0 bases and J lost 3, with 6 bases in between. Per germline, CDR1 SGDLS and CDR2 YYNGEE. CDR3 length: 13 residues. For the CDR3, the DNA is TGTGCCAGCAGCGTAGAGGGGTACTATGGCTACACCTTC. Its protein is CASSVEGYYGYTF.

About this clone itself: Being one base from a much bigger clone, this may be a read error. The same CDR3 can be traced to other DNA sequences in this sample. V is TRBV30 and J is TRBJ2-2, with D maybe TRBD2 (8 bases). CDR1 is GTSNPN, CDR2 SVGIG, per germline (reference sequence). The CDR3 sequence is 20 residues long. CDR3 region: CAWTMRGKLAEPLNTGELFF. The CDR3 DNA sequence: TGTGCCTGGACCATGCGGGGGAAACTAGCGGAGCCGCTGAACACAGGGGAGCTGTTTTTC.

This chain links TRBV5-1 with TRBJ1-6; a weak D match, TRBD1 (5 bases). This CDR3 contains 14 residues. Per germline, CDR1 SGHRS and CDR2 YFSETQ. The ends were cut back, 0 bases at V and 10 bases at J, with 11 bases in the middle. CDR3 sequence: CASSLGDGGSPLHF. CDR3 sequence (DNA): TGCGCCAGCAGCTTGGGGGACGGGGGATCACCCCTCCACTTT. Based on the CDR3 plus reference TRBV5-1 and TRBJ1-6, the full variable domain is KAGVTQTPRYLIKTRGQQVTLSCSPISGHRSVSWYQQTPGQGLQFLFEYFSETQRNKGNFPGRFSGRQFSNSRSEMNVSTLELGDSALYLCASSLGDGGSPLHFGNGTRLTVT.

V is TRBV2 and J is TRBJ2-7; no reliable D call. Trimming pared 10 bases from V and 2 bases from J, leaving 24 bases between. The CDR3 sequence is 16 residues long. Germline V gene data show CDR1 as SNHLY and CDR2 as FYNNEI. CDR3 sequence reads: CATRHLPIGRTYEQYF. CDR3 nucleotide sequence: TGTGCCACCAGACACCTACCTATAGGACGGACCTACGAGCAGTACTTC.

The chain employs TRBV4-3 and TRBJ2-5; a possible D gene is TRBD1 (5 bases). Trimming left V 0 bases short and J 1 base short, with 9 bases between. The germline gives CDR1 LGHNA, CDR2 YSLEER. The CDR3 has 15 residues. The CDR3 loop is CASSQDPQGQETQYF. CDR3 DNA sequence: TGCGCCAGCAGCCAAGATCCGCAGGGCCAAGAGACCCAGTACTTC.